One sample yielded the 19 T cell receptor beta chains listed below, sequenced in a study of type 1 and type 2 diabetes patients. Genomic DNA was the PCR template. Multiplex PCR with 30 forward and 13 reverse primers amplified the TCR beta CDR3. TCRdb re-called the multiplex PCR reads through MiXCR, storing one row per CDR3 protein. This table has fewer than 350,000 distinct CDR3 sequences, 40% to 50% appearing once. Sequenced input: peripheral blood mononuclear cells (PBMCs). Receptors originate from a man aged 18 to 30 with type 2 diabetes.

J is TRBJ2-7 and V is TRBV19, with 7 nucleotides matching TRBD2. V lost 3 bases and J lost 3; bases outside the gene matches: 5. From germline, CDR1 is LNHDA and CDR2 SQIVND (reference sequence). The CDR3 totals 14 residues. CDR3 sequence (DNA): TGTGCCAGTAGTATTACGGCGGGGGACTACGAGCAGTACTTC. As protein: CASSITAGDYEQYF.

Comment on this clonotype: The conserved final phenylalanine or tryptophan is absent from the CDR3, which likely points to a read error. This chain connects TRBV13 to TRBJ2-7; tentatively, D is TRBD2 (6 bases). Germline values: CDR1 PRHDT, CDR2 FYEKMQ (reference sequence). The CDR3 is 15 residues long. In DNA, the CDR3 is TGCGCCAGCAGGGACTTCGGGAGCCGTCTCTACGAGCAGTACATC. Encoded protein: CASRDFGSRLYEQYI.

This clonotype was counted between two and nine times. The CDR3 spells CSASLGPGEQYF. The DNA of the CDR3 is TGCAGTGCTTCTCTGGGTCCGGGGGAGCAGTACTTC. The rearrangement links TRBV20-1 to TRBJ2-7; D perhaps matches TRBD2 (5 bases). This CDR3 has 12 amino acids. Trimming removed 5 bases from V and 7 bases from J, with 15 bases in between. Per germline, CDR1 DFQATT and CDR2 SNEGSKA (reference sequence).

This clonotype came up a few times. The rearrangement uses TRBV9 and TRBJ1-2, with D perhaps TRBD1 (5 bases). V was trimmed by 3 bases and J by 6 bases, leaving 12 bases between them. CDR3 length: 13 residues. Germline V CDR1 and CDR2: SGDLS, YYNGEE. CDR3 protein: CASSGVGGDGYTF. In DNA form, the CDR3 reads TGTGCCAGCAGCGGCGTGGGGGGGGATGGCTACACCTTC.

This clonotype was counted a single time. This may stem from a read error, because a much larger clone lies one nucleotide away. V and J are TRBV2 and TRBJ2-2, with TRBD2 as a possible D gene (6 bases). The CDR3 extends over 12 amino acids. Germline CDR1 SNHLY, CDR2 FYNNEI. CDR3 coding DNA: TGTGCCAGCAGATATTCGCTCGGGGGGCTGTTTTTT. Translating it yields CASRYSLGGLFF.

The rearrangement joins TRBV6-2 or TRBV6-3 to TRBJ2-7; no definite D call. Germline V CDR1 and CDR2: MNHEY, SVGEGT. This CDR3 is 15 amino acids long. Trimming left V 4 bases short and J 6 bases short, with 19 bases between. Here the CDR3 reads CASSSPWQTSGEQYF. CDR3 in DNA: TGTGCCAGCAGTTCCCCGTGGCAGACTTCTGGCGAGCAGTACTTC.

V is TRBV18 and J is TRBJ1-1, with 10 bases that match TRBD1. Germline V lookup: CDR1 KGHSH, CDR2 LQKENI. With 6 bases clipped from V and 3 bases from J, the junction kept 7 bases outside the gene matches. The CDR3 is made up of 15 amino acids. The CDR3 nucleotides read TGTGCCAGCTCCCGTCCCGGGACAGGGGACACTGAAGCTTTCTTT. Protein: CASSRPGTGDTEAFF.

This clonotype was detected many times. This rearrangement joins TRBV15 to TRBJ2-5, with D possibly being TRBD1 or TRBD2 (6 bases each). The CDR3 contains 14 residues. Germline CDR1 is LNHNV and CDR2 is YYDKDF (reference sequence). V was cut by 1 base and J by 4 bases, with 10 bases left in between. The CDR3 reads CATSRVGGGETQYF. The CDR3 DNA reads as TGTGCCACCAGCAGAGTTGGAGGGGGAGAGACCCAGTACTTC.

The sample holds a few counts of this clonotype. The chain carries TRBV30 and TRBJ1-4; D gene ambiguous. The CDR3 spans 11 residues. V lost 8 bases, J lost 8 bases, and 12 bases lay in between. Germline CDR1 reads GTSNPN; CDR2 reads SVGIG (reference sequence). The CDR3 reads CAGRVGEKLFF. CDR3 DNA sequence: TGTGCCGGTAGGGTTGGGGAAAAACTGTTTTTT. The whole variable domain, filled in from reference TRBV30 and TRBJ1-4, reads SQTIHQWPATLVQPVGSPLSLECTVEGTSNPNLYWYRQAAGRGLQLLFYSVGIGQISSEVPQNLSASRPQDRQFILSSKKLLLSDSGFYLCAGRVGEKLFFGSGTQLSVL.

The sample holds a few counts of this clonotype. The chain combines TRBV7-6 with TRBJ2-1, with D unclear. Germline V lookup: CDR1 SGHVS, CDR2 FNYEAQ. V lost 1 base and J 7 bases, leaving 11 bases between the germline ends. The CDR3 sequence is 14 residues long. In DNA form, the CDR3 reads TGTGCCAGCAGCTTAGTGCGCAGAGGTAATGAGCAGTTCTTC. Amino acids: CASSLVRRGNEQFF.

The V and J genes are TRBV2 and TRBJ1-5; a weak D match, TRBD1 (6 bases). Germline V gene lookup returns CDR1 SNHLY and CDR2 FYNNEI. This CDR3 comprises 13 residues. V lost 5 bases to trimming and J lost 3 bases, with 8 bases between them. The CDR3 DNA reads TGTGCCAGCAGTTGGACAGTCAATCAGCCCCAGCATTTT. Its translation: CASSWTVNQPQHF.

The CDR3 loop is CASSYSRTGVKDGYTF. Here the CDR3 DNA reads TGTGCCAGCAGTTACTCGAGGACAGGGGTTAAGGATGGCTACACCTTC. V gene TRBV6-5 combines with J gene TRBJ1-2; TRBD1 agrees at 9 bases. V shed 0 bases and J 6 bases; nucleotides not matched to a gene: 8. Germline V gene data show CDR1 as MNHEY and CDR2 as SVGAGI. The CDR3 extends over 16 amino acids.

In regard to this clonotype: One end of the junction fails to match germline, which may point to a read error. This chain connects TRBV13 to TRBJ2-1; perhaps TRBD1 as D (5 bases). CDR3 length: 14 amino acids. Per the germline V gene, CDR1 is PRHDT and CDR2 is FYEKMQ (reference sequence). The CDR3, as DNA: TGTGCCAGCAGCGTAGGGCAGGGCATCAACGAGCAGTTCTTC. It translates to CASSVGQGINEQFF.

The chain uses TRBV29-1 and TRBJ2-5; 12 bases agree with TRBD2. Near its end, the DNA agrees better with TRBJ2-1, so the J call may be wrong. Germline V CDR1 and CDR2: SQVTM, ANQGSEA. This CDR3 spans 14 amino acids. The CDR3 region has the DNA TGCAGCGTTGAGAACGGCGGACTAGCGGGGGAGCAGTTCTTC. It yields the protein CSVENGGLAGEQFF.

This chain connects TRBV25-1 to TRBJ1-4; tentative D call: TRBD1 (5 bases). CDR1 is MGHDK and CDR2 is SYGVNS in the germline V gene. Between the trimmed V and J ends, which lost 6 bases and 12 bases, there was a span of 17 bases. This CDR3 is built from 13 residues. CDR3 region: CASSQGVQRELFF. CDR3 nucleotides: TGTGCCAGCAGCCAAGGGGTTCAGAGGGAACTGTTTTTT.

J is TRBJ2-7 and V is TRBV12-3 or TRBV12-4; D is unresolved. V was cut by 6 bases and J by 2 bases, with 17 bases left in between. The CDR3 is made up of 15 amino acids. The CDR3 DNA reads as TGTGCCAGCAGCTTGGATCTGGGAAGCGCCTACGAGCAGTACTTC. As protein: CASSLDLGSAYEQYF.

The chain uses TRBV7-8 and TRBJ2-7; 10 bases map to TRBD1. The CDR3 totals 14 residues. The V gene end was trimmed by 6 bases and the J gene end by 3 bases; junction bases not matched to a gene: 5. Germline V gene data show CDR1 as SGHVS and CDR2 as FQNEAQ. The CDR3 nucleotides are TGTGCCAGCAGAACCGGGACAGGGGACTACGAGCAGTACTTC. Protein product: CASRTGTGDYEQYF.

V is TRBV30 and J is TRBJ1-1; possible D gene TRBD1, 5 bases. The CDR3 runs to 12 residues. The V and J ends lost 2 bases and 10 bases respectively, with 14 bases between them. Per the germline V gene, CDR1 is GTSNPN and CDR2 is SVGIG (reference sequence). This CDR3 is CAWSFGDAGAFF. CDR3 nucleotides: TGTGCCTGGAGTTTCGGGGACGCGGGAGCTTTCTTT.

The chain links TRBV2 to TRBJ2-1; 9 bases match TRBD1. Trimming at V came to 5 bases and at J to 6 bases, leaving 5 bases not matched to a gene. Germline assignment: CDR1 SNHLY and CDR2 FYNNEI. The CDR3 totals 14 residues. DNA for the CDR3: TGTGCCAGCAGTTATGACAGGGGGACCAATGAGCAGTTCTTC. Protein product: CASSYDRGTNEQFF.